A single sample gave rise to the 5 T cell receptor beta chains below, sequenced in a study of blood T cell repertoires in COVID-19. The protocol was immunoSEQ multiplex PCR, while the TCRdb copy is restricted to in-frame clones and leaves out a portion. This table has 380,000 or so clones, approximately 85% appearing once. Sequencing was performed on PBMCs or T cells enriched from blood (not recorded which). These receptors came from a woman in her 40s with acute COVID-19.

V and J are TRBV10-3 and TRBJ1-1; D might be TRBD1 (5 bases). Trimming shortened V by 10 bases and J by 4 bases, and 13 bases separated the two germline ends. The CDR3 contains 12 residues. Germline values: CDR1 ENHRY, CDR2 SYGVKD. CDR3 coding DNA: TGTGCCACCTCCCAGGGAGGCACTGAAGCTTTCTTT. This translates into CATSQGGTEAFF.

This rearrangement joins TRBV9 to TRBJ1-6; 9 bases align to TRBD1. Trimming took 6 bases from V and 9 from J; bases not matched to a gene: 13. Germline V lookup: CDR1 SGDLS, CDR2 YYNGEE. The CDR3 consists of 16 residues. CDR3 sequence: CASNRDRGTGGSPLHF. The CDR3 DNA follows: TGTGCCAGCAATAGAGACAGGGGGACGGGAGGTTCACCCCTCCACTTT.

The chain recombines TRBV7-9 with TRBJ1-4; TRBD1 might be the D (5 bases). V was shortened by 1 base and J by 7 bases, with 10 bases between the two germline ends. The CDR3 extends over 14 amino acids. Germline loops: CDR1 SEHNR, CDR2 FQNEAQ (reference sequence). CDR3 nucleotides: TGTGCCAGCAGCTTAGATCAGGGCCCTGAAAAACTGTTTTTT. Translated, it gives CASSLDQGPEKLFF.

The chain joins TRBV12-5 to TRBJ1-5; D is perhaps TRBD1 (6 bases). Germline V gene lookup returns CDR1 LGHNT and CDR2 FRNRAP. The V end lost 0 bases, the J end lost 4 bases, and 13 bases lay between the germline ends. The CDR3 is made up of 16 amino acids. In DNA form, the CDR3 reads TGTGCTAGTGGTTTGGTACTCAGCAGGGGTAATCAGCCCCAGCATTTT. Translated: CASGLVLSRGNQPQHF.

The J gene is TRBJ2-1, the V gene TRBV19; 9 bases map to TRBD2. Germline V CDR1 and CDR2: LNHDA, SQIVND (reference sequence). J was trimmed by 1 base and V by 8 bases; bases with no gene match: 12. The CDR3 has 17 amino acids. The CDR3 nucleotides read TGTGCCAGTCGTTTTACTGCGGGGGGGCTATCCTACAATGAGCAGTTCTTC. Translated, it gives CASRFTAGGLSYNEQFF. Filled out from reference TRBV19 and TRBJ2-1, the complete variable domain reads DGGITQSPKYLFRKEGQNVTLSCEQNLNHDAMYWYRQDPGQGLRLIYYSQIVNDFQKGDIAEGYSVSREKKESFPLTVTSAQKNPTAFYLCASRFTAGGLSYNEQFFGPGTRLTVL.